This TCR beta chain was profiled in a study of human T cells and chemical hapten exposure. As for the study in general: Weekly scalp doses of diphenylcyclopropenone were given to patients during the roughly 26-week study.

The time point here: pre-sensitization, week 0. Treatment described: therapeutic diphenylcyclopropenone sensitization with weekly scalp DPC. The CDR3 consists of 14 residues. V gave up 4 bases and J gave up 6 bases; unmatched junction bases: 4. The germline gives CDR1 SGHRS, CDR2 YFSETQ. TCRdb reprocessed the RACE reads via MiXCR and lists one record per CDR3 protein. The repertoire includes 380,000 or so distinct CDR3 sequences, about 5% of them detected once, and around 8% sits in the top ten. There are many counts of this clonotype. The chain links TRBV5-1 to TRBJ1-5, with 10 nucleotides matching TRBD1. Source: whole blood, taken in connection with sensitization to the hapten diphenylcyclopropenone (DPC). This receptor was taken from a woman aged 18-29 years with alopecia areata. Some clones in this sample may be carry-over from other donors' samples. The CDR3 spells CASSRWTGGQPQHF. The CDR3 DNA sequence: TGCGCCAGCAGCAGATGGACAGGGGGTCAGCCCCAGCATTTT.